This T cell receptor beta chain was captured in a study of T cell repertoires in cytomegalovirus infection. Study details: Carrying CMV and the relevant HLA type showed in public TCR beta signatures. General study findings and limits: Within the response measured ex vivo, HLA-C-restricted CMV-specific TCR beta clonotypes were dominant.

Comments on this clonotype: Its specificity is unknown.

The CDR3 has 13 residues. The germline V gene encodes CDR1 LNHDA and CDR2 SQIVND (reference sequence). The germline V and J ends were trimmed by 3 bases and 5 bases, with 11 bases remaining between them. MiXCR, run by TCRdb on the reads, gives a single entry per CDR3 protein. Here the sample spans roughly 100,000 distinct CDR3 sequences, under 50% being singletons. The chain joins TRBV19 to TRBJ2-7; D tentatively fits TRBD1 or TRBD2 (5 bases each). This TCR derives from a human donor in good health (CMV status not recorded). Some clones in this sample may be carry-over from other donors' samples. The sequenced sample was CD8+ T cells from cultured PBMCs, obtained from culture after CMV antigen stimulation. DNA of the CDR3: TGTGCCAGTAGTATGGGGACCTTGAACGAGCAGTACTTC. Amino acids: CASSMGTLNEQYF. Full variable domain (outside the CDR3, taken from reference TRBV19 and TRBJ2-7): DGGITQSPKYLFRKEGQNVTLSCEQNLNHDAMYWYRQDPGQGLRLIYYSQIVNDFQKGDIAEGYSVSREKKESFPLTVTSAQKNPTAFYLCASSMGTLNEQYFGPGTRLTVT.